This T cell receptor (beta chain) was recovered during a study of blood T cell repertoires in COVID-19. The CDR3 contains 14 residues. Trimming left V 10 bases short and J 0 bases short, with 14 bases between. The germline gives CDR1 LNHDA, CDR2 SQIVND (reference sequence). Using immunoSEQ multiplex PCR, the repertoire was profiled, and TCRdb retains in-frame clones only, with some absent. The profile shows some 240,000 clones, about 78% of them singletons. The sequence derives from a woman in her 70s with acute or convalescent COVID-19. The sequencing input was peripheral blood. The V and J genes are TRBV19 and TRBJ2-3, with a possible D match to TRBD1 (5 bases). This chain's CDR3 is CATSTASSTDTQYF. The CDR3 DNA follows: TGTGCCACATCGACAGCCTCTAGCACAGATACGCAGTATTTT.